This TCR beta chain was sequenced during a study of blood T cell repertoires in COVID-19 (dated by TCRdb to the early 2020s). Background on the whole study: Collaborator samples came from the United States, Italy and Spain and covered acute and convalescent phases of COVID-19. The prospective study material was composed of cDNA or gDNA derived from T cells, B-cell-depleted T cells, or PBMCs. The dataset comprised deeply sampled blood TCRbeta repertoires from subjects exposed to, actively infected with, or recovered from COVID-19. The repertoires were made available in a free public database intended to serve as a resource for research on the immune response to SARS-CoV-2. Samples were obtained from the ongoing ImmuneRACE study (first 160 participants) and from over 1,000 subjects provided by 6 global collaborators. Nearly every sample came with metadata listing a de-identified subject ID, COVID-19 status, age in years and sex. Where HLA class I and class II types were available, the types were taken from metadata supplied by the sample provider, not from assay-based typing. The investigation overall reported the following: Clinical and demographic metadata were provided uncurated, with the amount varying by source and participant.

From V the trimming removes 1 base and from J it removes 5 bases, while the gene matches leave 4 bases of the junction unaccounted for. CDR1 SGHRS and CDR2 YFSETQ were looked up in the germline V gene. The CDR3 runs 14 residues from the cysteine to the phenylalanine. CDR3 DNA only is kept here, 42 bases in frame from base 1. TCRbeta CDR3 regions were amplified from genomic DNA by means of the immunoSEQ Assay, a bias-controlled multiplex PCR. The source study handled its data this way. The number of nucleated cells in each sample was estimated by amplification of reference gene primers within the assay. To quantify the absolute abundance of each unique TCRbeta CDR3 rearrangement, sequence reads were collapsed and filtered. For each sample, productive Simpson clonality was calculated as the square root of Simpson's diversity index across productive rearrangements. TCRdb mirrors the immuneACCESS table, restricted to in-frame sequences. Some clones are absent from its copies; in checked studies, under half trace to an unresolved V gene, and the reason for the others is unknown. V and J calls and clone size are copied from that table; D and trimming were computed from the DNA. The sample profile shows a few hundred thousand clones; 85% of them were found once. The ten largest make up more than 3% of the sample.

Of note for this clone: Its antigen remains undetermined. Base quality data are lacking; no much larger clone is found one base away.

Each collaborating institution followed its own protocols to collect whole blood in K2EDTA tubes. For TCRbeta analysis, collaborators shipped samples in one of three forms: frozen whole blood, isolated PBMCs, or DNA extracted from either of those sample types. The rearrangement joined TRBV5-1 to TRBJ2-5; TRBD1 fits 8 bases in the junction. The sequenced sample consisted of peripheral blood. The receptor's source is a woman aged 18-29 years with acute or convalescent COVID-19. The CDR3 region reads CASSLPGTGETQYF. In nucleotides, the sequence is TGCGCCAGCAGCTTGCCTGGGACAGGCGAGACCCAGTACTTC.